This TCR beta chain came from a study of human T cells and chemical hapten exposure. Study at large: Patches that contained 0.01% DPC were applied to the upper back and read at 6 days.

Whole-study findings and limits: The number of TCRs over 1 in 1000 frequency stayed unchanged after DPC.

Using its own MiXCR run on the RACE reads, TCRdb lists one record per CDR3 protein. The sample yields around 360,000 distinct CDR3 sequences, about 6.3% seen once. This sample's time point: patch test 2, 6 weeks after DPC sensitization. Treatment meaning: therapeutic diphenylcyclopropenone sensitization with weekly scalp DPC. Germline CDR1 reads LGHDT; CDR2 reads YNNKEL (reference sequence). The V gene lost 1 base and the J gene lost 0 bases, with 15 bases spanning the gap. The CDR3 has 17 residues. As regards this clonotype: The antigen is unknown.

This sequence originates from a woman younger than 30 with alopecia areata. Some clones in this sample may be carry-over from other donors' samples. The sequencing here drew on whole blood, taken in connection with sensitization to the hapten diphenylcyclopropenone (DPC). The genes are TRBV3-1 and TRBJ1-1; D might be TRBD1 (6 bases). The CDR3 sequence is CASSQGGTYKLNTEAFF. The CDR3 nucleotides read TGTGCCAGCAGCCAAGGGGGGACATATAAACTGAACACTGAAGCTTTCTTT.